A selection of T cell receptor beta chains follows, all from one sample in a study of cytomegalovirus exposure and HLA in healthy donors. TCRdb keeps only in-frame clones here, not all; method: immunoSEQ multiplex PCR. The sample table sets out around 110,000 clones. The source material was PBMCs. The receptor set was obtained from a man younger than 40 in good health and CMV-seronegative. CDR3s include the opening cysteine and the closing phenylalanine or tryptophan. Fields, in order: J gene, V gene, CDR3 protein.

j_call: TRBJ2-3
v_call: TRBV5-4
cdr3_aa: CASRPGGGSTDTQYF

j_call: TRBJ2-1
v_call: TRBV6-1
cdr3_aa: CASSETPFSYNEQFF

j_call: TRBJ2-2
v_call: TRBV5-4
cdr3_aa: CASSPRDVRNTGELFF

j_call: TRBJ2-3
v_call: TRBV5-4
cdr3_aa: CASSLGNSLTDTQYF

j_call: TRBJ2-2
v_call: TRBV6-5
cdr3_aa: CASGRAGVPGELFF

j_call: TRBJ2-5
v_call: TRBV7-7
cdr3_aa: CASSSGGEQYF

j_call: TRBJ2-2
v_call: TRBV10-3
cdr3_aa: CAISDLTTSGAPSQRAGELFF

j_call: TRBJ1-3
v_call: TRBV29-1
cdr3_aa: CSVDSGSGNTIYF

j_call: TRBJ1-5
v_call: TRBV2
cdr3_aa: CASSVAGLQHFNQPQHF

j_call: TRBJ2-7
v_call: TRBV6-1
cdr3_aa: CASRRGTYEQYF

j_call: TRBJ1-1
v_call: TRBV7-9
cdr3_aa: CASSFVVNTEAFF